This TCR beta chain was documented in a study of blood T cells in healthy people across ages. For the study at large: There was about one barcoded beta molecule captured by template switching per two T cells. Study results and caveats: Diversity was higher, and naive CD4+ cells more numerous, in long-lived donors than in aged donors. The fall in TCR beta diversity per million T cells was roughly linear with age.

Of note for this clonotype: No antigen is known for it.

Trimming took 0 bases from V and 10 from J; bases not matched to a gene: 9. The CDR3 runs 15 residues. The germline V gene encodes CDR1 MNHEY and CDR2 SVGAGI. The use of a sample-barcoded 5' primer and a J-beta primer mix characterized a second PCR of 7 to 11 cycles. MiXCR, applied by TCRdb to the 5' RACE reads, yields one record per CDR3 protein. The table lists roughly 1,700,000 distinct CDR3 sequences, approximately 30% of them singletons, with around 7.7% in the top ten. The chain joins TRBV6-5 to TRBJ2-1; 7 bases fit TRBD2. The receptor was isolated from a woman in her 30s in good health. Sequencing was carried out using blood. The CDR3 nucleotides read TGTGCCAGCAGTTACTCCGGGACTAACGATGAGGAGCAGTTCTTC. Its translation: CASSYSGTNDEEQFF.